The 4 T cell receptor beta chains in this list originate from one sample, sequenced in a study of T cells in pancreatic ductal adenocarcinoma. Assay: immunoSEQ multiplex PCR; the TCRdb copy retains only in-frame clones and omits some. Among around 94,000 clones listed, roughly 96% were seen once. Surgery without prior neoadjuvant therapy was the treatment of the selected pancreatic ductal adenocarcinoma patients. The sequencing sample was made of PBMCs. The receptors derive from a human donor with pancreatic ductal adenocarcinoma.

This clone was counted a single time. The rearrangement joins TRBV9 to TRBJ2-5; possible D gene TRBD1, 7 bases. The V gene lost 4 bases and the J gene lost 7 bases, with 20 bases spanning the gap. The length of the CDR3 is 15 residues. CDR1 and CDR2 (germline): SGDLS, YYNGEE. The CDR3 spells CASSPQGGSVLTQYF. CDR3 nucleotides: TGTGCCAGCAGCCCCCAGGGGGGCTCCGTGTTGACCCAGTACTTC.

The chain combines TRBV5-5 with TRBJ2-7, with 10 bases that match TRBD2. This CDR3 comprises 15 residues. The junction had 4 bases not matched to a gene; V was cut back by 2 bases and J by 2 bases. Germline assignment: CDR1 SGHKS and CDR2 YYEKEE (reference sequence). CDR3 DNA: TGTGCCAGCAGCTTCTCTAGCGGGAGTCCCTACGAGCAGTACTTC. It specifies CASSFSSGSPYEQYF.

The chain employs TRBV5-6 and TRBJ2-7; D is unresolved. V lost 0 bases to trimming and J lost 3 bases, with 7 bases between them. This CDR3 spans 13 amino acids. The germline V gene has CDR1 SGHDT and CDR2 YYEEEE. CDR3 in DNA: TGTGCCAGCAGCTTGGGGGCTGTCTACGAGCAGTACTTC. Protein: CASSLGAVYEQYF.

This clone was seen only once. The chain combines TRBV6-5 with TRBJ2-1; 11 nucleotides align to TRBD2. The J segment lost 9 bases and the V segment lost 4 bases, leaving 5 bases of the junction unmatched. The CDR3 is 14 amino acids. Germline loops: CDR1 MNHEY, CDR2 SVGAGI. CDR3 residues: CASSLAGGPGEQFF. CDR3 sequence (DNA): TGTGCCAGCAGTTTAGCGGGAGGGCCGGGTGAGCAGTTCTTC.